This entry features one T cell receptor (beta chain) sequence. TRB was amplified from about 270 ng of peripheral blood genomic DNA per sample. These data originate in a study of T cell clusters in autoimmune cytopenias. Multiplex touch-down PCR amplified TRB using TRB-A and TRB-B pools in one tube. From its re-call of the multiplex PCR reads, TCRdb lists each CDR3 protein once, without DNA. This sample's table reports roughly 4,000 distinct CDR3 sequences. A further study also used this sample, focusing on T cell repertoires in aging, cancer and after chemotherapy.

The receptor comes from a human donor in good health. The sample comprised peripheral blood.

The CDR3 reads CASSPPNNKNIQYF. This chain connects TRBV18 to TRBJ2-4. The germline CDR1 and CDR2 sequences are KGHSH and LQKENI. This CDR3 is built from 14 residues.